This record concerns one T cell receptor beta chain sequence. The sample comes from a study of blood T cell repertoires in COVID-19. CDR3 size: 14 residues. The germline V gene encodes CDR1 KGHSH and CDR2 LQKENI. J gave up 6 bases and V 4 bases, and 6 bases lay outside the gene matches. Profiled with immunoSEQ multiplex PCR; TCRdb holds only in-frame clones, not every one. The data show under 350,000 clones, about 86% seen once. Sequencing was carried out using peripheral blood. This rearrangement joins TRBV18 to TRBJ1-2; TRBD1 matches 9 bases. The sequence derives from a man younger than 35 with active or convalescent COVID-19. The CDR3 region is CASSLGTGLNGYTF. DNA for the CDR3: TGTGCCAGCTCACTGGGGACAGGGCTGAATGGCTACACCTTC. Together with reference TRBV18 and TRBJ1-2, the CDR3 gives the full variable domain: NAGVMQNPRHLVRRRGQEARLRCSPMKGHSHVYWYRQLPEEGLKFMVYLQKENIIDESGMPKERFSAEFPKEGPSILRIQQVVRGDSAAYFCASSLGTGLNGYTFGSGTRLTVV.